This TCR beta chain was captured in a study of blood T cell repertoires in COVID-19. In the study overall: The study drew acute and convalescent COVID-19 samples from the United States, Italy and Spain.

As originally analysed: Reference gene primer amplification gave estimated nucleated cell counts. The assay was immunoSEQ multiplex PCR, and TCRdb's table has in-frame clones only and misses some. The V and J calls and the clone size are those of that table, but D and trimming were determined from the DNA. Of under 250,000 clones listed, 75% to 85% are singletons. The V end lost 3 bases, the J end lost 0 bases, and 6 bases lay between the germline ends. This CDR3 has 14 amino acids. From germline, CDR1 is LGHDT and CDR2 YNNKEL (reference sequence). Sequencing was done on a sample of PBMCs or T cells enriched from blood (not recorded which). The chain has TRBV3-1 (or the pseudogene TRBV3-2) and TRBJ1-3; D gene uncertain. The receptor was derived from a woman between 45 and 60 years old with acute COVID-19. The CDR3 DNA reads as TGTGCCAGCAGCCAGGGCCCCTCTGGAAACACCATATATTTT. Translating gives CASSQGPSGNTIYF.